A single sample gave rise to the 20 T cell receptor beta chains below, sequenced in a study of tissue T cells after allogeneic stem cell transplantation. Data came from immunoSEQ multiplex PCR; TCRdb stores just in-frame clones and leaves some out. The sample holds 6,400 or so clones, roughly 50% seen once. The time point here: mouse harvest day 7 after allogeneic transplant. Mouse grafts combined 10^7 T-cell-depleted bone marrow cells with 10^6 splenic CD5+ T cells. The sample consisted of lymph node tissue. Receptors originate from a female BALB/c mouse given C57BL/6 T cells with graft-versus-host disease after an allogeneic hematopoietic cell transplant.

Of note for this clone: The gene names here belong to mouse. The read gets to within 1 residue of the CDR3 end, and the germline J gene fills in the rest. The chain is built from TRBV13-2 and TRBJ2-3; TRBD2 agrees at 11 bases. V trimming: 5 bases; J trimming: 1 base; junction bases outside the gene matches: 3. The CDR3 runs to 15 residues. Germline CDR1 NNHNN, CDR2 SYGAGS (reference sequence). CDR3 amino acids: CASGRGLGGAETLYF. The part of the CDR3 DNA that was read is TGTGCCAGCGGGAGGGGACTGGGGGGTGCAGAAACGCTGTAT.

In the case of this clone: The gene names given are mouse names. The CDR3 end is not reached by the read, which stops 1 residue before it; the germline J gene fills it in. This chain connects TRBV16 to TRBJ2-2; possibly TRBD1 or TRBD2 for D (5 bases each). Germline CDR1 SGHSA, CDR2 FRNQAP. V was cut by 0 bases and J by 4 bases, with 6 bases left in between. The CDR3 spans 14 residues. Partial CDR3 DNA: TGTGCAAGCAGCTTAGAAGGGGCCACCGGGCAGCTCTAC. Amino acid sequence: CASSLEGATGQLY. The whole CDR3 is CASSLEGATGQLYF.

This clone has only a few counts. Each gene name is a mouse one. The read ends 1 residue before the CDR3 terminus; that terminus is restored from the germline J gene. The chain is built from TRBV14 and TRBJ2-2; D remains ambiguous. Germline loops: CDR1 SGHDT, CDR2 FRDEAV. The CDR3 covers 12 residues. V was shortened by 2 bases and J by 6 bases, with 5 bases between the two germline ends. CDR3 DNA, as far as it was read: TGTGCCAGCAGTTTGAGGGCCGGGCAGCTCTAC. Protein sequence: CASSLRAGQLY. The CDR3, in full, reads CASSLRAGQLYF.

With respect to this clone: The gene names given are mouse names. The chain's CDR3 is CGARQGANEQYF. CDR3 DNA, as far as it was read: TGTGGTGCTAGGCAGGGGGCGAATGAACAGTAC. The rearrangement uses TRBV20 and TRBJ2-7; 8 positions agree with TRBD1. Read coverage stops 1 residue before the CDR3 terminus; the germline J gene supplies the remainder. In germline, CDR1 is GFQATS, CDR2 STVNSAI. The V segment lost 2 bases and the J segment 5 bases; nucleotides outside the gene matches: 2. The CDR3 runs to 12 residues.

This clone was picked up a small number of times. Germline and genes: mouse. This CDR3 reads CASSQDWGVYEQYF. CDR3 bases read: TGTGCCAGCAGCCAAGACTGGGGGGTCTATGAACAGTAC. This chain links TRBV5 with TRBJ2-7; 8 nucleotides match TRBD2. The read falls 1 residue short of the CDR3 end, and the missing part is taken from the germline J gene. CDR1 is LGHNA and CDR2 is YNLKQL in the germline V gene (reference sequence). Trimming took 0 bases from V and 3 from J; bases not matched to a gene: 1. CDR3 size: 14 residues.

A note on this clone: Genes and germline come from the mouse. The sequenced fragment ends 1 residue before the CDR3 boundary, so the rest is inferred from the germline J gene. The chain joins TRBV26 to TRBJ1-2; no definite D call. Germline V CDR1 and CDR2: KGHPV, FQNQEV (reference sequence). This CDR3 contains 14 residues. Trimming took off 2 bases at V and 2 bases at J, with 9 bases between the two ends. The chain's CDR3 is CASSLVGLNSDYTF. The DNA read from the CDR3 is TGTGCCAGCAGTCTGGTGGGCCTCAACTCCGACTACACC. Full variable domain (outside the CDR3, taken from reference TRBV26 and TRBJ1-2): NSKVIQTPRYLVKGQGQKAKMRCIPEKGHPVVFWYQQNKNNEFKFLINFQNQEVLQQIDMTEKRFSAECPSNSPCSLEIQSSEAGDSALYLCASSLVGLNSDYTFGSGTRLLVI.

In the case of this clone: Genes and germline come from the mouse. The read terminates 1 residue ahead of where the CDR3 ends, so the germline J gene completes it. This chain joins TRBV26 and TRBJ2-5, with 8 nucleotides matching TRBD2. The CDR3 sequence is 15 residues long. V gave up 3 bases and J gave up 0 bases; unmatched junction bases: 2. Germline-derived CDR1 and CDR2 are KGHPV and FQNQEV (reference sequence). CDR3 region: CASSLDWGNQDTQYF. CDR3 bases read: TGTGCCAGCAGTCTCGACTGGGGTAACCAAGACACCCAGTAC.

By proportion, this clone is medium-sized (0.01 to 0.1%). Germline and genes: mouse. The read falls 1 residue short of the CDR3 end, and the missing part is taken from the germline J gene. The V and J genes are TRBV1 and TRBJ2-7; 8 bases map to TRBD2. V gave up 0 bases and J gave up 3 bases; unmatched junction bases: 1. Per germline, CDR1 NSQYPW and CDR2 LRSPGD (reference sequence). The CDR3 is made up of 14 amino acids. Incomplete CDR3 DNA: TGCACCTGCAGTGCAGATACTGGGGGCTATGAACAGTAC. Its protein product is CTCSADTGGYEQY. The entire CDR3 protein is CTCSADTGGYEQYF. Complete variable domain (other parts from reference TRBV1 and TRBJ2-7): VTLLEQNPRWRLVPRGQAVNLRCILKNSQYPWMSWYQQDLQKQLQWLFTLRSPGDKEVKSLPGADYLATRVTDTELRLQVANMSQGRTLYCTCSADTGGYEQYFGPGTRLTVL.

This clone was found a few times. Gene names and germline match the mouse. The read ends 1 residue shy of where the CDR3 ends; the end is completed using the germline J gene. V is TRBV3 and J is TRBJ2-3, with D perhaps matching TRBD2 (5 bases). Germline-derived CDR1 and CDR2 are SNHLY and FYNGKV (reference sequence). The CDR3 is 14 amino acids. V lost 2 bases to trimming and J lost 1 base, with 7 bases between them. CDR3 DNA, as far as it was read: TGTGCCAGCAGCTTATATGGGGGTGCAGAAACGCTGTAT. It yields the protein CASSLYGGAETLY. The whole CDR3 is CASSLYGGAETLYF.

This clone was observed a handful of times. Germline and genes here are mouse. Read data end 1 residue before the CDR3 end; the end is taken from the germline J gene. The rearrangement uses TRBV26 and TRBJ1-4; no definite D call. The CDR3 length is 13 residues. Germline V gene sequence: CDR1 KGHPV, CDR2 FQNQEV (reference sequence). Trimming stripped 3 bases from V and 4 bases from J, with 6 bases between. The CDR3: CASSLWSNERLFF. Partial CDR3 DNA: TGTGCCAGCAGTCTCTGGAGCAACGAAAGATTATTT.

This clone was seen a few times. Gene names and germline refer to mouse. Coverage ceases 1 residue before the CDR3 finishes, and the germline J gene fills in the end. The genes are TRBV13-2 and TRBJ1-5, with D possibly being TRBD1 (5 bases). Trimming pared 1 base from V and 9 bases from J, leaving 8 bases between. This CDR3 is 12 amino acids long. Germline V gene data show CDR1 as NNHNN and CDR2 as SYGAGS (reference sequence). The CDR3 DNA, read in part, is TGTGCCAGCGGTGATAAGGGGCGGGCTCCGCTT. Its translation: CASGDKGRAPL. The entire CDR3 protein is CASGDKGRAPLF.

Worth noting for this clone: All gene names here are mouse names. The read halts 1 residue ahead of the CDR3 end, with the missing end drawn from the germline J gene. The V and J genes are TRBV19 and TRBJ2-7; D is perhaps TRBD1 or TRBD2 (5 bases each). V shed 4 bases and J shed 3 bases, with 8 bases lying between them. Per the germline V gene, CDR1 is FNHDT and CDR2 is SITEND (reference sequence). The CDR3 covers 12 residues. CDR3: CASSRDGYEQYF. Partial CDR3 DNA: TGTGCCAGCAGTCGGGACGGCTATGAACAGTAC.

As concerns this clone: Genes here carry mouse names. The CDR3 goes on 1 residue after the read ends, and that part is filled in from the germline J gene. The V and J genes are TRBV12-2 and TRBJ2-4, with a possible D match to TRBD2 (5 bases). Looked up from germline, CDR1 is SGHLS and CDR2 is HYDKME. CDR3 size: 14 residues. V shed 4 bases and J shed 2 bases, with 12 bases lying between them. CDR3 sequence: CASSQTVYQNTLYF. Incomplete CDR3 DNA: TGTGCCAGCTCCCAGACTGTCTATCAAAACACCTTGTAC.

As to this clone: Genes and germline are mouse. The CDR3 spells CASSLRFANSDYTF. Partial CDR3 DNA: TGTGCCAGCAGCTTGAGGTTTGCAAACTCCGACTACACC. The chain uses TRBV3 and TRBJ1-2; D not resolved. The CDR3 end lies 1 residue beyond the end of the read and is filled in from the germline J gene. CDR3 length: 14 amino acids. CDR1 is SNHLY and CDR2 is FYNGKV in the germline V gene (reference sequence). The ends were cut back, 3 bases at V and 0 bases at J, with 8 bases in the middle.

Regarding this clone: The genes and germline here are from mouse. The CDR3 goes on 1 residue after the read ends, and that part is filled in from the germline J gene. The chain is built from TRBV13-3 and TRBJ1-4; 9 bases map to TRBD1. V gave up 2 bases and J gave up 0 bases; unmatched junction bases: 2. Germline V CDR1 and CDR2: NNHDY, SYVADS. CDR3 size: 16 residues. CDR3 residues: CASSEGTGFSNERLFF. The CDR3 bases that were read are TGTGCCAGCAGTGAAGGGACAGGGTTTTCCAACGAAAGATTATTT.

With regard to this clone: Genes here carry mouse names. The read is 1 residue too short to cover the CDR3 end, so that end is filled in from the germline J gene. The chain is built from TRBV1 and TRBJ1-1; D possibly corresponds to TRBD1 (6 bases). Germline CDR1 is NSQYPW and CDR2 is LRSPGD (reference sequence). V was clipped by 3 bases and J by 1 base, with 9 bases between them. The CDR3 spans 14 residues. Partial CDR3 DNA: TGCACCTGCAGTGCGCAGGGGAGGAACACAGAAGTCTTC. It translates to CTCSAQGRNTEVF. The entire CDR3 is CTCSAQGRNTEVFF.

Notes on this clone: Gene names follow the mouse nomenclature. The read falls 1 residue short of the CDR3 end, and the missing part is taken from the germline J gene. V and J are TRBV29 and TRBJ2-5; D is possibly TRBD1 (7 bases). The V gene lost 5 bases and the J gene lost 2 bases, with 11 bases spanning the gap. This CDR3 is built from 14 residues. Germline CDR1 and CDR2: MSHET and SYDVDS. Partial CDR3 DNA: TGTGCTAGCAGTCATAGGGGGCGCCAAGACACCCAGTAC. It encodes CASSHRGRQDTQY. The CDR3, in full, reads CASSHRGRQDTQYF.

With respect to this clone: The gene symbols are mouse symbols. The read ends 1 residue before the CDR3 terminus; that terminus is restored from the germline J gene. The rearrangement links TRBV26 to TRBJ2-5, with 10 nucleotides matching TRBD1. The junction had 6 bases not matched to a gene; V was cut back by 4 bases and J by 5 bases. This CDR3 contains 15 residues. Germline CDR1 and CDR2: KGHPV and FQNQEV (reference sequence). CDR3 in amino acids: CASSPRQGALDTQYF. The covered CDR3 bases are TGTGCCAGCAGTCCTCGACAGGGGGCGCTAGACACCCAGTAC.

As regards this clone: Here the gene names and germline are mouse. Read coverage stops 1 residue before the CDR3 terminus; the germline J gene supplies the remainder. J is TRBJ1-1 and V is TRBV26; unclear D gene. Germline CDR1 reads KGHPV; CDR2 reads FQNQEV (reference sequence). The germline V and J ends were trimmed by 2 bases and 0 bases, with 4 bases remaining between them. CDR3 length equals 13 residues. The CDR3 sequence is CASSLGQNTEVFF. The covered CDR3 bases are TGTGCCAGCAGTCTGGGGCAGAACACAGAAGTCTTC.

Points on this clone: Genes and germline come from the mouse. The CDR3 goes on 1 residue after the read ends, and that part is filled in from the germline J gene. V and J are TRBV26 and TRBJ1-3; D not certain. V was shortened by 2 bases and J by 0 bases, with 5 bases between the two germline ends. CDR1 KGHPV and CDR2 FQNQEV come from the germline V gene (reference sequence). This CDR3 is built from 14 residues. The sequenced part of the CDR3 DNA is TGTGCCAGCAGTCTGCCAGATTCTGGAAATACGCTCTAT. Translating it yields CASSLPDSGNTLY. The whole CDR3 reads CASSLPDSGNTLYF. The full variable domain, in which reference TRBV26 and TRBJ1-3 provide the parts outside the CDR3, is NSKVIQTPRYLVKGQGQKAKMRCIPEKGHPVVFWYQQNKNNEFKFLINFQNQEVLQQIDMTEKRFSAECPSNSPCSLEIQSSEAGDSALYLCASSLPDSGNTLYFGEGSRLIVV.